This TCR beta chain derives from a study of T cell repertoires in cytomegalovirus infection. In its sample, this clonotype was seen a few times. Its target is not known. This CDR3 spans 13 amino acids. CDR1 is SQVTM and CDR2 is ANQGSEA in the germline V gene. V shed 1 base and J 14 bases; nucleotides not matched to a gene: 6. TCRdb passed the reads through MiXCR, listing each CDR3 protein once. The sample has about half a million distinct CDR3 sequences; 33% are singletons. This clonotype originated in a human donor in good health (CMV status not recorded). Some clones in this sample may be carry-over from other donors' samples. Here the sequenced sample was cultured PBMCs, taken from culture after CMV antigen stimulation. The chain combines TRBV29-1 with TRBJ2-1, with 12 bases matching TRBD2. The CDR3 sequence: CSVEALAGGPKFF. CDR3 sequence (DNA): TGCAGCGTTGAAGCCCTAGCGGGAGGGCCCAAGTTCTTC.